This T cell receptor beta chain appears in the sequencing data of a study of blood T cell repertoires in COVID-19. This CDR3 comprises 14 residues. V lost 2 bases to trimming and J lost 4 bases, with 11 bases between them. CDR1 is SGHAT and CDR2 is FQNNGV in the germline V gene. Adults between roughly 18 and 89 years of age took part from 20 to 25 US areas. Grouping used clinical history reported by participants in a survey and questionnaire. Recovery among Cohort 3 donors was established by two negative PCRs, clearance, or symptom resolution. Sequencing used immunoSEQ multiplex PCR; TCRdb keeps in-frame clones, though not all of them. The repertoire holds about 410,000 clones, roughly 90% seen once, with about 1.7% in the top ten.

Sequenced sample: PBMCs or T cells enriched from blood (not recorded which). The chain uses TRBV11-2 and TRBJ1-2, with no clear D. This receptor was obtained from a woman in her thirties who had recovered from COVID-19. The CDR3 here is CASSLSSVRYGYTF. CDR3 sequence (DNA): TGTGCCAGCAGCTTAAGTTCGGTGCGCTATGGCTACACCTTC.